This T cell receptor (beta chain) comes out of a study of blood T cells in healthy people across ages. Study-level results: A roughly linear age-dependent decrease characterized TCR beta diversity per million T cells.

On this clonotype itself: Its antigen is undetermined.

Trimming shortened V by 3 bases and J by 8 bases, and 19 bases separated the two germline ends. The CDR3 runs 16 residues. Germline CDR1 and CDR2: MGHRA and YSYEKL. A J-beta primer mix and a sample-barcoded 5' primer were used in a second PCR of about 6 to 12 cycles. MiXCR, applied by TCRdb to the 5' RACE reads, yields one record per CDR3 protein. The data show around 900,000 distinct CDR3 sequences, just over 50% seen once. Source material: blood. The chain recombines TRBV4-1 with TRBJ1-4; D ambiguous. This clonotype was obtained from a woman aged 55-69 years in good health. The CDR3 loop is CASSQAPGNQGEKLFF. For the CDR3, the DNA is TGCGCCAGCAGCCAGGCACCCGGGAACCAAGGGGAAAAACTGTTTTTT.